The entry below gives a single TCR beta chain sequence along with its context. This entry is derived from a study of OX40 agonist ivuxolimab in advanced cancers. The CDR3 contains 14 residues. J was trimmed by 8 bases and V by 4 bases; bases with no gene match: 11. In germline, CDR1 is SGHRS, CDR2 YFSETQ. Assay: immunoSEQ multiplex PCR; the TCRdb copy retains only in-frame clones and omits some. The data contain fewer than 75,000 clones, roughly 90% of them singletons. Specimen: CD4+ or CD8+ T cells sorted from blood, collected in a trial of the OX40 agonist ivuxolimab. The chain joins TRBV5-1 to TRBJ1-2, with 7 positions matching TRBD1. This receptor was taken from an adult with an advanced solid tumor such as melanoma, head and neck, liver or kidney cancer. This CDR3 reads CASSPGQSPAGYTF. The DNA of the CDR3 is TGCGCCAGCAGCCCGGGACAGTCCCCGGCGGGCTACACCTTC.